Shown below are 24 T cell receptor beta chains from a single sample sequenced in a study of Ad26.COV2.S vaccination and SARS-CoV-2 variants. As for treatment: some 20 received Ad26.COV2.S at low or high dose, single or two shots; 5 received placebo; per-sample allocation not given. Samples analyzed were those drawn on day 63 after the first vaccine or placebo injection. Sequenced by immunoSEQ multiplex PCR; TCRdb stores in-frame clones only, minus some. The sample includes some 460,000 clones, 89% of them seen just once. The sample was peripheral blood, taken in a trial of Ad26.COV2.S vaccine versus placebo. All receptors derive from a person between 18 and 60 years old who received the Ad26.COV2.S COVID-19 vaccine or a placebo.

CDR3 loop: CASSASGTRVYEQYF. The CDR3, as DNA: TGTGCCAGCAGCGCGTCCGGGACGAGGGTCTACGAGCAGTACTTC. The V and J genes are TRBV5-5 and TRBJ2-7; D possibly uses TRBD1 or TRBD2 (5 bases each). V lost 4 bases to trimming and J lost 3 bases, with 17 bases between them. CDR1 SGHKS and CDR2 YYEKEE come from the germline V gene (reference sequence). The CDR3 runs 15 residues.

The chain joins TRBV3-1 (or the pseudogene TRBV3-2) to TRBJ1-3, with a possible D match to TRBD1 (5 bases). CDR1 is LGHDT, CDR2 YNNKEL, per germline (reference sequence). The V end was cut by 0 bases, the J end by 0 bases, with 9 bases between. This CDR3 contains 16 residues. The CDR3 DNA reads as TGTGCCAGCAGCCAAGATAGGGGATTCTCTGGAAACACCATATATTTT. Amino acid sequence: CASSQDRGFSGNTIYF.

This clone occurred a few times. J is TRBJ2-7 and V is TRBV5-1; no clear D gene. The germline V and J ends were trimmed by 6 bases and 4 bases, with 11 bases remaining between them. There are 12 residues in the CDR3. The germline V gene has CDR1 SGHRS and CDR2 YFSETQ. CDR3 loop: CASKDGGYEQYF. The CDR3, as DNA: TGCGCCAGCAAGGACGGTGGATACGAGCAGTACTTC.

This chain joins TRBV2 and TRBJ2-5; no definite D call. CDR3 size: 11 residues. Trimming cost V 6 bases and J 5 bases, with 7 bases left between them. CDR1 is SNHLY and CDR2 is FYNNEI in the germline V gene. The CDR3 sequence: CASSSRETQYF. DNA of the CDR3: TGTGCCAGCAGCTCGAGGGAGACCCAGTACTTC.

This chain connects TRBV7-2 to TRBJ2-3; the match to TRBD2 covers 8 bases. This CDR3 is built from 16 residues. Germline CDR1 SGHTA, CDR2 FQGNSA. The J segment lost 4 bases and the V segment lost 5 bases, leaving 11 bases of the junction unmatched. The chain's CDR3 is CASSRRPRGAADTQYF. The CDR3 nucleotides are TGTGCCAGCAGCCGCAGACCGCGGGGGGCGGCAGATACGCAGTATTTT.

This chain links TRBV6-1 with TRBJ1-5; the D is unclear. V shed 1 base and J shed 5 bases, with 9 bases lying between them. Germline V gene data show CDR1 as MNHNS and CDR2 as SASEGT. CDR3 length: 14 amino acids. CDR3 loop: CASSEGGYYQPQHF. Written as DNA, the CDR3 is TGTGCCAGCAGTGAAGGTGGTTACTATCAGCCCCAGCATTTT.

CDR3 in DNA: TGCGCCAGCAGCCAATCCGGGACAGTAAATCAGCCCCAGCATTTT. Amino acid sequence: CASSQSGTVNQPQHF. The chain couples TRBV4-1 to TRBJ1-5; 7 bases match TRBD1. V dropped 2 bases and J dropped 4; count of bases not matched to a gene: 5. Germline CDR1 reads MGHRA; CDR2 reads YSYEKL. The CDR3 contains 15 residues.

The chain combines TRBV10-3 with TRBJ2-2, with 9 bases matching TRBD1. This CDR3 spans 15 amino acids. V was clipped by 4 bases and J by 7 bases; unmatched bases: 7. The germline V gene encodes CDR1 ENHRY and CDR2 SYGVKD. The CDR3: CAISAQQGAYGELFF. The CDR3 DNA is TGTGCCATCAGTGCACAACAGGGGGCTTACGGGGAGCTGTTTTTT.

This clone was observed a single time. The chain is built from TRBV28 and TRBJ1-1; D uncertain. The CDR3 length is 15 residues. V shed 3 bases and J shed 1 base, with 12 bases lying between them. Per germline, CDR1 MDHEN and CDR2 SYDVKM. CDR3 residues: CASSLANLPNTEAFF. CDR3 bases: TGTGCCAGCAGTTTGGCCAATCTACCGAACACTGAAGCTTTCTTT.

The CDR3 coding sequence is TGTGCCAGCAGCCCGAAGATGGGGCAGGGACTTTGGTATGGCTACACCTTC. This gives the protein CASSPKMGQGLWYGYTF. The chain is built from TRBV11-2 and TRBJ1-2; tentative D call: TRBD1 (5 bases). Germline V gives CDR1 SGHAT, CDR2 FQNNGV. The CDR3 is 17 amino acids. With 5 bases removed from V and 5 bases from J, the gap between germline ends came to 24 bases.

The chain uses TRBV19 and TRBJ2-7; D not resolved. Between the trimmed V and J ends, which lost 4 bases and 2 bases, there was a span of 12 bases. Germline V gene sequence: CDR1 LNHDA, CDR2 SQIVND (reference sequence). CDR3 length equals 14 residues. The CDR3 DNA is TGTGCCAGTAGTACTCGGACGGTGCCCTACGAGCAGTACTTC. The encoded protein is CASSTRTVPYEQYF.

This chain joins TRBV7-9 and TRBJ1-1; a weak D match, TRBD1 (5 bases). V was clipped by 0 bases and J by 7 bases, with 12 bases between them. The CDR3 runs to 14 residues. Germline CDR1 and CDR2: SEHNR and FQNEAQ (reference sequence). The DNA for the CDR3 is TGTGCCAGCAGCTTAGCGAAGGGGACCGATGAAGCTTTCTTT. It encodes CASSLAKGTDEAFF.

This clone was counted a single time. This chain links TRBV18 with TRBJ1-3; D is undetermined. There are 15 residues in the CDR3. CDR1 is KGHSH, CDR2 LQKENI, per germline. The ends were cut back, 1 base at V and 0 bases at J, with 7 bases in the middle. CDR3 bases: TGTGCCAGCTCACCACGCGGGGACTCTGGAAACACCATATATTTT. Protein: CASSPRGDSGNTIYF.

V is TRBV12-1 and J is TRBJ2-5; the table's D call, TRBD2, has no DNA check behind it. TRBV12-1 is given as a pseudogene. The CDR3 sequence is 13 residues long. The CDR3 here is CASSFLTRETQYF. In DNA, the CDR3 is TGTGCCAGCAGCTTTCTGACTCGAGAGACCCAGTACTTC.

V gene TRBV12-3 or TRBV12-4 combines with J gene TRBJ1-1; TRBD1 agrees at 8 bases. The CDR3 covers 13 residues. J lost 4 bases, V lost 5 bases, and 3 bases had no gene match. The DNA of the CDR3 is TGTGCCAGCAGTCGACAGGGGACCACTGAAGCTTTCTTT. Its protein product is CASSRQGTTEAFF.

This clone was counted once. V and J are TRBV7-9 and TRBJ1-1; possible D gene TRBD1, 6 bases. The CDR3 length is 13 residues. Germline lookup yields CDR1 SEHNR and CDR2 FQNEAQ (reference sequence). Trimming removed 10 bases from V and 2 bases from J, with 14 bases in between. The CDR3 nucleotides read TGTGCCATGACGGGGGCAGGAAACACTGAAGCTTTCTTT. Amino acid sequence: CAMTGAGNTEAFF.

The chain uses TRBV7-2 and TRBJ1-2; 8 bases are a match to TRBD1. Germline loops: CDR1 SGHTA, CDR2 FQGNSA. V shed 1 base and J 8 bases; nucleotides not matched to a gene: 6. The CDR3 has 14 amino acids. CDR3 nucleotides: TGTGCCAGCAGCTTAGGGGACAGGTACCAAGGCTACACCTTC. Translation gives CASSLGDRYQGYTF. The whole variable domain, remainder taken from reference TRBV7-2 and TRBJ1-2, is GAGVSQSPSNKVTEKGKDVELRCDPISGHTALYWYRQSLGQGLEFLIYFQGNSAPDKSGLPSDRFSAERTGGSVSTLTIQRTQQEDSAVYLCASSLGDRYQGYTFGSGTRLTVV.

This clone was seen a few times. The V gene is TRBV19, the J gene TRBJ1-2, with D possibly matching TRBD1 (5 bases). The CDR3 has 12 amino acids. Trimming took 9 bases from V and 7 from J, leaving 15 bases between them. CDR1 and CDR2 from the germline V gene are LNHDA and SQIVND (reference sequence). CDR3 residues: CASRDLGLGYTF. The CDR3 coding sequence is TGTGCCAGCCGGGACCTCGGGCTTGGCTACACCTTC.

The chain couples TRBV27 to TRBJ2-1; D is perhaps TRBD1 (8 bases). V lost 4 bases and J lost 4, with 14 bases in between. Looked up from germline, CDR1 is MNHEY and CDR2 is SMNVEV (reference sequence). The CDR3 consists of 15 residues. CDR3 nucleotide sequence: TGTGCCAGCAGTTCCGACAGGGGACTATACAATGAGCAGTTCTTC. Protein: CASSSDRGLYNEQFF.

The genes are TRBV6-1 and TRBJ2-1; 10 bases match TRBD2. There are 15 residues in the CDR3. From germline, CDR1 is MNHNS and CDR2 SASEGT. V was clipped by 3 bases and J by 8 bases; unmatched bases: 7. CDR3 sequence reads: CASSDASGSFHEQFF. The CDR3 DNA sequence: TGTGCCAGCAGTGACGCTAGCGGGAGCTTCCATGAGCAGTTCTTC.

Only one count was recorded for this clone. V usage is TRBV3-1 (or the pseudogene TRBV3-2) and J usage is TRBJ2-3; D is possibly TRBD1 (6 bases). Germline V gives CDR1 LGHDT, CDR2 YNNKEL (reference sequence). Trimming left V 5 bases short and J 1 base short, with 13 bases between. The CDR3 consists of 15 residues. In nucleotides, the CDR3 is TGTGCCAGCAGCAACAGGGATTTGGGCACAGATACGCAGTATTTT. Its translation is CASSNRDLGTDTQYF.

The genes are TRBV12-3 or TRBV12-4 and TRBJ1-5, with D perhaps TRBD1 (6 bases). CDR3 size: 13 residues. V shed 6 bases and J shed 4 bases, with 10 bases lying between them. The CDR3 loop reads CASRPGQNQPQHF. As DNA, the CDR3 is TGTGCCAGCAGGCCCGGACAGAATCAGCCCCAGCATTTT.

The chain has TRBV30 and TRBJ1-3, with D tentatively TRBD1 (5 bases). Germline assignment: CDR1 GTSNPN and CDR2 SVGIG (reference sequence). The CDR3 sequence is 13 residues long. Deletions cut 3 bases from V and 2 bases from J, with 8 bases between. The CDR3 spells CAWRTGAGNTIYF. CDR3 sequence (DNA): TGTGCCTGGAGAACAGGCGCTGGAAACACCATATATTTT.

This sequence joins TRBV7-8 and TRBJ2-1; 9 positions agree with TRBD1. Germline V gene sequence: CDR1 SGHVS, CDR2 FQNEAQ. The CDR3 spans 16 residues. The J segment lost 3 bases and the V segment lost 5 bases, leaving 8 bases of the junction unmatched. CDR3: CASSALDRGLYNEQFF. The CDR3 nucleotides read TGTGCCAGCAGCGCCTTGGACAGGGGCCTCTACAATGAGCAGTTCTTC.